One and the same sample provided the 26 T cell receptor beta chains below, sequenced in a study of blood T cell repertoires in COVID-19. Clones were sequenced by immunoSEQ multiplex PCR, and TCRdb holds only the in-frame ones, with some missing. This sample has tens of thousands of clones, with around 90% found just once. The sequenced material came from peripheral blood. These receptors were collected from a man aged 70 or older in a cohort sampled during active COVID-19.

In regard to this clone: One junction end disagrees with the germline gene, perhaps due to a read error. J is TRBJ1-6 and V is TRBV18; unclear D gene. Germline lookup yields CDR1 KGHSH and CDR2 LQKENI. The CDR3 has 13 residues. CDR3 residues: CASSPSHNSPLHF. The CDR3 nucleotides read TGTGCCAGCTCACCCTCCCATAATTCACCCCTCCACTTT.

This clone has a handful of counts. CDR3 sequence: CASSPTGPSGSVQYF. The CDR3 DNA reads TGTGCCAGCAGTCCGACGGGACCTAGCGGTTCTGTGCAGTACTTC. This chain links TRBV6-6 with TRBJ2-7; TRBD2 agrees at 7 bases. The V gene's germline CDR1 is MNHNY and CDR2 SVGAGI (reference sequence). The CDR3 runs to 15 residues. Losses at the gene ends were 5 bases for V and 9 bases for J; bases not matched to a gene: 16.

The chain joins TRBV27 to TRBJ2-3, with D maybe TRBD2 (5 bases). The germline gives CDR1 MNHEY, CDR2 SMNVEV (reference sequence). Deletions cut 3 bases from V and 0 bases from J, with 10 bases between. The CDR3 runs 15 residues. CDR3: CASSLRGPSTDTQYF. CDR3 DNA: TGTGCCAGCAGTTTGAGAGGGCCTAGCACAGATACGCAGTATTTT.

The V call is TRBV3-1 (or the pseudogene TRBV3-2), the J call TRBJ1-1; 7 bases align to TRBD1. CDR1 and CDR2 from the germline V gene are LGHDT and YNNKEL (reference sequence). After removal of 6 bases from V and 6 bases from J, the junction contained 7 bases not matched to a gene. The CDR3 loop spans 13 amino acids. This CDR3 reads CASRKTGPAEAFF. CDR3 in DNA: TGTGCCAGCAGAAAGACAGGGCCCGCTGAAGCTTTCTTT.

V usage is TRBV29-1 and J usage is TRBJ2-5, with 8 bases identical to TRBD1. V lost 3 bases and J lost 5; bases outside the gene matches: 8. Germline V CDR1 and CDR2: SQVTM, ANQGSEA. CDR3 length: 14 amino acids. Here the CDR3 reads CSVDWSGGRETQYF. For the CDR3, the DNA is TGCAGCGTTGATTGGTCAGGGGGCCGTGAGACCCAGTACTTC. The full variable domain, in which reference TRBV29-1 and TRBJ2-5 provide the parts outside the CDR3, is SAVISQKPSRDICQRGTSLTIQCQVDSQVTMMFWYRQQPGQSLTLIATANQGSEATYESGFVIDKFPISRPNLTFSTLTVSNMSPEDSSIYLCSVDWSGGRETQYFGPGTRLLVL.

The chain has TRBV6-1 and TRBJ1-6; 7 bases align to TRBD1. J was trimmed by 8 bases and V by 3 bases; bases with no gene match: 13. The length of the CDR3 is 17 residues. Germline assignment: CDR1 MNHNS and CDR2 SASEGT. The CDR3 sequence: CASSDAGRDQGDSPLHF. The DNA for the CDR3 is TGTGCCAGCAGTGATGCCGGCAGGGATCAGGGGGATTCACCCCTCCACTTT.

The chain combines TRBV28 with TRBJ1-5; D is perhaps TRBD1 (5 bases). The CDR3 contains 16 residues. From germline, CDR1 is MDHEN and CDR2 SYDVKM. Deletions cut 3 bases from V and 4 bases from J, with 16 bases between. For the CDR3, the DNA is TGTGCCAGCAGTTTCACCCTGACAGTCTTAAATCAGCCCCAGCATTTT. Protein: CASSFTLTVLNQPQHF.

The chain combines TRBV6-6 with TRBJ2-5, with 15 bases aligning to TRBD2. Germline assignment: CDR1 MNHNY and CDR2 SVGAGI (reference sequence). V lost 5 bases and J lost 5; bases outside the gene matches: 9. CDR3 size: 17 residues. CDR3 coding DNA: TGTGCCAGCAGTCTCGGACTAGCGGGAGGGCCCGGGGAGACCCAGTACTTC. Protein product: CASSLGLAGGPGETQYF.

This clone was observed a handful of times. The V and J genes are TRBV7-9 and TRBJ2-1, with unresolved D. This CDR3 comprises 11 residues. The ends were cut back, 3 bases at V and 7 bases at J, with 4 bases in the middle. Per germline, CDR1 SEHNR and CDR2 FQNEAQ (reference sequence). The CDR3 nucleotides read TGTGCCAGCAGCTTCTTGAATGAGCAGTTCTTC. It encodes CASSFLNEQFF.

The chain recombines TRBV5-4 with TRBJ2-3; 7 bases agree with TRBD1. Germline V gene sequence: CDR1 SGHNT, CDR2 YYREEE (reference sequence). V lost 5 bases and J lost 0; bases outside the gene matches: 9. This CDR3 is 16 amino acids long. The CDR3 DNA reads as TGTGCCAGCAGGTCACAGGGGATCCTTAGCACAGATACGCAGTATTTT. The encoded protein is CASRSQGILSTDTQYF. Full variable domain (outside the CDR3, taken from reference TRBV5-4 and TRBJ2-3): ETGVTQSPTHLIKTRGQQVTLRCSSQSGHNTVSWYQQALGQGPQFIFQYYREEENGRGNFPPRFSGLQFPNYSSELNVNALELDDSALYLCASRSQGILSTDTQYFGPGTRLTVL.

The chain joins TRBV7-3 to TRBJ2-7, with D unresolved. From germline, CDR1 is SGHTA and CDR2 FQGTGA. The CDR3 spans 14 residues. Between the trimmed V and J ends, which lost 2 bases and 0 bases, there was a span of 8 bases. CDR3 nucleotide sequence: TGTGCCAGCAGCTTATCAAGTAGCTCCTACGAGCAGTACTTC. It encodes CASSLSSSSYEQYF. Full variable domain (rest looked up from reference TRBV7-3 and TRBJ2-7): GAGVSQTPSNKVTEKGKYVELRCDPISGHTALYWYRQSLGQGPEFLIYFQGTGAADDSGLPNDRFFAVRPEGSVSTLKIQRTERGDSAVYLCASSLSSSSYEQYFGPGTRLTVT.

This sequence joins TRBV9 and TRBJ2-1; perhaps TRBD2 as D (5 bases). This CDR3 has 16 amino acids. The germline V and J ends were trimmed by 0 bases and 2 bases, with 12 bases remaining between them. Germline V gives CDR1 SGDLS, CDR2 YYNGEE. CDR3 sequence reads: CASSVGLGSAYNEQFF. The CDR3 nucleotides are TGTGCCAGCAGCGTAGGTCTGGGGAGTGCCTACAATGAGCAGTTCTTC.

The chain uses TRBV5-1 and TRBJ2-5; 12 bases are shared with TRBD2. Trimming at V came to 7 bases and at J to 0 bases, leaving 4 bases not matched to a gene. CDR3 length: 15 residues. Per germline, CDR1 SGHRS and CDR2 YFSETQ. This chain's CDR3 is CASGLAGLYQETQYF. The DNA of the CDR3 is TGCGCCAGCGGACTAGCGGGATTGTACCAAGAGACCCAGTACTTC. Using reference TRBV5-1 and TRBJ2-5 for the parts outside the CDR3, the full variable domain is KAGVTQTPRYLIKTRGQQVTLSCSPISGHRSVSWYQQTPGQGLQFLFEYFSETQRNKGNFPGRFSGRQFSNSRSEMNVSTLELGDSALYLCASGLAGLYQETQYFGPGTRLLVL.

Comment on this clone: This sample also contains other DNA sequences that code for the same CDR3. This sequence joins TRBV7-3 and TRBJ2-3; the match to TRBD2 covers 8 bases. V shed 2 bases and J 3 bases; nucleotides not matched to a gene: 1. The CDR3 has 14 amino acids. Germline CDR1 is SGHTA and CDR2 is FQGTGA. This CDR3 is CASSLGTSTDTQYF. The CDR3 DNA sequence: TGTGCCAGCAGCTTAGGGACTAGTACAGATACGCAGTATTTT.

The V gene is TRBV28, the J gene TRBJ1-1; D gene uncertain. The CDR3 has 20 residues. Trimming stripped 8 bases from V and 1 base from J, with 32 bases between. Per the germline V gene, CDR1 is MDHEN and CDR2 is SYDVKM. The CDR3 sequence: CASFSAHLVRSSGWNTEAFF. CDR3 nucleotides: TGTGCCAGCTTTTCCGCCCATTTGGTACGCTCTAGCGGTTGGAACACTGAAGCTTTCTTT.

The chain couples TRBV9 to TRBJ2-2; D uncertain. The CDR3 consists of 14 residues. The germline V gene has CDR1 SGDLS and CDR2 YYNGEE. V lost 0 bases, J lost 4 bases, and 7 bases lay in between. CDR3 sequence (DNA): TGTGCCAGCAGCGTAGCCCCCATCACCGGGGAGCTGTTTTTT. This translates into CASSVAPITGELFF.

The chain recombines TRBV6-5 with TRBJ2-7; 12 bases fit TRBD2. The CDR3 is made up of 13 amino acids. Germline lookup yields CDR1 MNHEY and CDR2 SVGAGI. V trimming: 7 bases; J trimming: 7 bases; junction bases outside the gene matches: 5. The CDR3 here is CASTGLAGREQYF. Here the CDR3 DNA reads TGTGCCAGCACCGGACTAGCGGGAAGGGAGCAGTACTTC.

CDR3 sequence: CAWRRGRTASGANVLTF. CDR3 DNA sequence: TGTGCCTGGCGAAGAGGCAGAACGGCGTCCGGGGCCAACGTCCTGACTTTC. J is TRBJ2-6 and V is TRBV30; D remains ambiguous. Germline assignment: CDR1 GTSNPN and CDR2 SVGIG (reference sequence). The CDR3 totals 17 residues. V gave up 5 bases and J gave up 4 bases, with 21 bases separating them.

This sequence joins TRBV11-3 and TRBJ2-3; D is possibly TRBD2 (5 bases). CDR3 size: 15 residues. The ends were cut back, 5 bases at V and 1 base at J, with 13 bases in the middle. From germline, CDR1 is SGHNT and CDR2 YENEEA. The CDR3 DNA sequence: TGTGCCAGCAGCCCCGGACTCCTTCGCACAGATACGCAGTATTTT. Its protein is CASSPGLLRTDTQYF.

This chain links TRBV6-5 with TRBJ2-1; 8 bases align to TRBD1. Germline V gene lookup returns CDR1 MNHEY and CDR2 SVGAGI. The CDR3 is 15 amino acids. J was trimmed by 3 bases and V by 6 bases; bases with no gene match: 7. CDR3 region: CASRGRQGHYNEQFF. As DNA, the CDR3 is TGTGCCAGCAGGGGAAGACAGGGGCACTACAATGAGCAGTTCTTC.

V and J are TRBV7-2 and TRBJ2-5; D perhaps matches TRBD2 (5 bases). The CDR3 has 14 amino acids. V was cut by 3 bases and J by 4 bases, with 12 bases left in between. Germline V gives CDR1 SGHTA, CDR2 FQGNSA. CDR3 nucleotides: TGTGCCAGCAGCTTGTTCGGGGAGAGAGAGACCCAGTACTTC. Amino acids: CASSLFGERETQYF.

This chain links TRBV6-2 or TRBV6-3 with TRBJ2-1, with a possible D match to TRBD1 (5 bases). CDR3 size: 13 residues. V was shortened by 2 bases and J by 9 bases, with 11 bases between the two germline ends. CDR1 MNHEY and CDR2 SVGEGT come from the germline V gene. CDR3 coding DNA: TGTGCCAGCAGTTACACCCCAGGGATTGAGCAGTTCTTC. Translating it yields CASSYTPGIEQFF.

This chain links TRBV6-2 or TRBV6-3 with TRBJ2-1; 16 nucleotides agree with TRBD2. CDR3 length: 18 residues. The germline gives CDR1 MNHEY, CDR2 SVGEGT. With 6 bases clipped from V and 2 bases from J, the junction kept 7 bases outside the gene matches. For the CDR3, the DNA is TGTGCCAGCAGCGGGACTAGCGGGAGGGCCTCGACCTACAATGAGCAGTTCTTC. Its translation: CASSGTSGRASTYNEQFF.

The chain has TRBV27 and TRBJ2-3, with D perhaps matching TRBD2 (6 bases). Trimming left V 6 bases short and J 3 bases short, with 13 bases between. The CDR3 totals 14 residues. Germline V lookup: CDR1 MNHEY, CDR2 SMNVEV (reference sequence). CDR3 region: CASRPSGVTDTQYF. For the CDR3, the DNA is TGTGCCAGCAGACCCTCGGGGGTGACAGATACGCAGTATTTT.

This chain links TRBV21-1 with TRBJ2-3; no DNA check was done on the table's D call, TRBD2. TRBV21-1 is listed as a pseudogene. The CDR3 length is 16 residues. For the CDR3, the DNA is TGTGCCAGCAGGGGACTAGCGGTCCTAGTAGATGATACGCAGTATTTT. This encodes CASRGLAVLVDDTQYF.

The J gene is TRBJ1-1, the V gene TRBV7-2; D uncertain. CDR1 SGHTA and CDR2 FQGNSA come from the germline V gene. The CDR3 spans 14 residues. Trimming took off 2 bases at V and 1 base at J, with 8 bases between the two ends. This CDR3 is CASSLSPGNTEAFF. The CDR3 nucleotides read TGTGCCAGCAGCTTATCCCCAGGGAACACTGAAGCTTTCTTT.